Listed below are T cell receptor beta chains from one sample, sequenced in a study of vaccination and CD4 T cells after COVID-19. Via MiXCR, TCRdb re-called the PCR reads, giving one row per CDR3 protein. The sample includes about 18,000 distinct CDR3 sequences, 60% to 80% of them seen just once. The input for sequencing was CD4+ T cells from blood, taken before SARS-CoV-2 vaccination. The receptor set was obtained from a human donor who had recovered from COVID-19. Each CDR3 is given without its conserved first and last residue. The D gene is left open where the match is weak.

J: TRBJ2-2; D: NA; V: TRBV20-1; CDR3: SARAVPAKNTGELF
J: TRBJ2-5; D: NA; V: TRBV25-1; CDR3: ASSRGGDLETQY
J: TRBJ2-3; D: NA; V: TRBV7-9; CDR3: ASSWRGSTDTQY
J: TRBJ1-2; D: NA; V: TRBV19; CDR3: ASSRVSGRGAYGYT
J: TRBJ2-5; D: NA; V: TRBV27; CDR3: ASSKDTQETQY
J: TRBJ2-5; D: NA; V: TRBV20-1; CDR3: SARAPAGLTETQY
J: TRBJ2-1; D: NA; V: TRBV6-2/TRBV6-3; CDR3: ASRATSLVDNEQF
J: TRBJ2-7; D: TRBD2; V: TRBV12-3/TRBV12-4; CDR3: ASSSQSLTSVLSYEQY
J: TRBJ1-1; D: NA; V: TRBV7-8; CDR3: ASSLALGHRNTEAF
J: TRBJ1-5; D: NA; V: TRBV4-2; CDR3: ASSQGGGEGNQPQH
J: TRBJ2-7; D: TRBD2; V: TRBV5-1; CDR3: ASSLVAGRDSYEQY
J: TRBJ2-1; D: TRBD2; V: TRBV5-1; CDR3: ASSFLAGAGNEQF
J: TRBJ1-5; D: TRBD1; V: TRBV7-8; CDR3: ASSLGGRAPIQPQH
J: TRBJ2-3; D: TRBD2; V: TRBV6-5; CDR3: ASSSSGTSTDTQY
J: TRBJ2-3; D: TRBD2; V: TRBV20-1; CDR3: SAKAIAGGSTDTQY
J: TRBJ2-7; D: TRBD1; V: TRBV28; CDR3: ASSLSDRGLYEQY
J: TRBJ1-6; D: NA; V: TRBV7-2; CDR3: ASSQQGYNSPLH
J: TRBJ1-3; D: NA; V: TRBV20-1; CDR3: SARDSRSPPGNTIY
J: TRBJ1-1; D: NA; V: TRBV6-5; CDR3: ASSYKGQNTEAF
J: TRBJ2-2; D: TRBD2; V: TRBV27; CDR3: ASTRGRTSGAGHTGELF
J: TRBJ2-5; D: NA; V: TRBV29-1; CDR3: SVDLDRGGAGGWQETQY
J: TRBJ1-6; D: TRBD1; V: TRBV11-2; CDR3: ASSLGQGRNSPLH
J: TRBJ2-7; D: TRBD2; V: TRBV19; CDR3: ASSTSGREQY
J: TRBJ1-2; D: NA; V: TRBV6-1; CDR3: ASTLSRGFGYT
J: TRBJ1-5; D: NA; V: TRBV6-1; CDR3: ASSDKEGFTSNQPQH
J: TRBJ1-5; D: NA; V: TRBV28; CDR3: ASSPGARNQPQH
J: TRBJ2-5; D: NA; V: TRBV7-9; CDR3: ASSLGGSRQETQY
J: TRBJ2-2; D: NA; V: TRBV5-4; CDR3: ASSSGGGAGGELF
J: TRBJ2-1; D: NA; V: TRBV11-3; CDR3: ASSDSGLSYNEQF
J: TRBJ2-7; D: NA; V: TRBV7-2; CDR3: ASSSSSYEQY
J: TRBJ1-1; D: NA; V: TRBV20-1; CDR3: SVRRGNTEAF
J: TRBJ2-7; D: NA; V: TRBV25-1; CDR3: ASSLYEQY
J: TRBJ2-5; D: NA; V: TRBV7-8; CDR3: ASSFPGVETQY